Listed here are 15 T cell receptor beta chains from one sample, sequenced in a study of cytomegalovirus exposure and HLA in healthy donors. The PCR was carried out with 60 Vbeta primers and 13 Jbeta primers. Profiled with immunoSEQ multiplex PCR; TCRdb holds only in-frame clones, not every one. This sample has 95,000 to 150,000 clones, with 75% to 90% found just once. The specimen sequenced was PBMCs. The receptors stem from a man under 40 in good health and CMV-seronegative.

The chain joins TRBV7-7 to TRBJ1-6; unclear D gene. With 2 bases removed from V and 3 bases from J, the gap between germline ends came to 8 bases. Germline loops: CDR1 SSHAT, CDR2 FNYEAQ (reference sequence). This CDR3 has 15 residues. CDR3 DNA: TGTGCCAGCAGCTTAAAGACATACTATAATTCACCCCTCCACTTT. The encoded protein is CASSLKTYYNSPLHF.

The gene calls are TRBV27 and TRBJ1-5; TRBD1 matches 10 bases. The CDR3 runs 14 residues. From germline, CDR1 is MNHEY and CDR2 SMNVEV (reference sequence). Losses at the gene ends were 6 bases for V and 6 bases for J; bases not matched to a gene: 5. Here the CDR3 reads CASSPGQGVQPQHF. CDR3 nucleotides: TGTGCCAGCAGCCCTGGACAGGGGGTTCAGCCCCAGCATTTT.

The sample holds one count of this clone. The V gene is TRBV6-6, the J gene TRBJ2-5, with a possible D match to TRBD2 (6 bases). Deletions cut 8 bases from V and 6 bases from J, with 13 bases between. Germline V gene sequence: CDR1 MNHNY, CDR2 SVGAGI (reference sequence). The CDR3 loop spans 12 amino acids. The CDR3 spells CASGTSQQTQYF. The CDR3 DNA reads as TGTGCCAGCGGGACTTCACAACAGACCCAGTACTTC.

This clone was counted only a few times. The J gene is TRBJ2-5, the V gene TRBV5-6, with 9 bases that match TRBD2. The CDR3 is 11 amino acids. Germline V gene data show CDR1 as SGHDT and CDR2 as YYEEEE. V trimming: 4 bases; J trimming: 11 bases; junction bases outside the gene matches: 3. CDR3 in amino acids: CASSIAGEQYF. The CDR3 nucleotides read TGTGCCAGCAGCATAGCGGGAGAGCAGTACTTC.

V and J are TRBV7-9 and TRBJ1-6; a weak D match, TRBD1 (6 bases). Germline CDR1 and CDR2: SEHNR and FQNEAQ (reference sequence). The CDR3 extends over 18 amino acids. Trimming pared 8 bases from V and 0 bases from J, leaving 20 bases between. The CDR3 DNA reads TGTGCCAGCCAAAGAGGCGGGGGGGCGAGCTCCTATAATTCACCCCTCCACTTT. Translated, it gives CASQRGGGASSYNSPLHF.

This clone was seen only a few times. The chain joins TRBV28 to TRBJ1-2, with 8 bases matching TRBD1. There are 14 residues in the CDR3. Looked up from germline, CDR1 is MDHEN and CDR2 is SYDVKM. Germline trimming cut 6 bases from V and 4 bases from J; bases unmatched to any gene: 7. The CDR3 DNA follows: TGTGCCAGCAGCTTGGACAGGGCGGGCTATGGCTACACCTTC. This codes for CASSLDRAGYGYTF.

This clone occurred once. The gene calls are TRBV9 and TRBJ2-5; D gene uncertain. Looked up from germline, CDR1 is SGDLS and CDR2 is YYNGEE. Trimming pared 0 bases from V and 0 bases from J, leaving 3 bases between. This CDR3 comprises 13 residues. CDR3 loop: CASSVGNQETQYF. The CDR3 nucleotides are TGTGCCAGCAGCGTAGGTAACCAAGAGACCCAGTACTTC.

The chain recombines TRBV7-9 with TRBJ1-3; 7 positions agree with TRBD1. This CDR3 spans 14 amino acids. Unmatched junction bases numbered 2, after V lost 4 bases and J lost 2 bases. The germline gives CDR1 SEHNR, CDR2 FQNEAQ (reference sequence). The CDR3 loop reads CASSSGTAGNTIYF. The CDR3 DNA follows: TGTGCCAGCAGCTCTGGGACAGCTGGAAACACCATATATTTT.

This CDR3 reads CASSRLAGGAYNEQFF. The CDR3 nucleotides read TGTGCCAGCAGCAGGCTAGCGGGGGGAGCCTACAATGAGCAGTTCTTC. This rearrangement joins TRBV2 to TRBJ2-1; 11 bases agree with TRBD2. V gave up 6 bases and J gave up 2 bases; unmatched junction bases: 6. The CDR3 spans 16 residues. Per germline, CDR1 SNHLY and CDR2 FYNNEI.

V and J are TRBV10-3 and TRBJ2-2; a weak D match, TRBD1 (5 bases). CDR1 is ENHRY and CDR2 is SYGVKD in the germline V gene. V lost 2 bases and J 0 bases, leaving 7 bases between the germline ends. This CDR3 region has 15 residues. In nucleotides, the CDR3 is TGTGCCATCAGTGAGGGACACACGAACACCGGGGAGCTGTTTTTT. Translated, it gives CAISEGHTNTGELFF.

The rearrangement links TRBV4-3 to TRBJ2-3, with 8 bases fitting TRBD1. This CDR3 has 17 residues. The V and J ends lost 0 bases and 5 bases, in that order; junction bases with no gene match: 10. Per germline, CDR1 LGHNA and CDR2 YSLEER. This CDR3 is CASSQESRGPMVDTQYF. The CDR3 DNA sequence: TGCGCCAGCAGCCAAGAGTCCAGGGGGCCTATGGTAGATACGCAGTATTTT.

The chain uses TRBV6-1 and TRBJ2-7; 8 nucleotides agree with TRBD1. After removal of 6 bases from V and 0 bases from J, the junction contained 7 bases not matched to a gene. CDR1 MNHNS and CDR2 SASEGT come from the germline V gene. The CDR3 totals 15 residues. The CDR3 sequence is CASSNTGGISYEQYF. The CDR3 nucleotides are TGTGCCAGCAGCAACACAGGGGGGATCTCCTACGAGCAGTACTTC.

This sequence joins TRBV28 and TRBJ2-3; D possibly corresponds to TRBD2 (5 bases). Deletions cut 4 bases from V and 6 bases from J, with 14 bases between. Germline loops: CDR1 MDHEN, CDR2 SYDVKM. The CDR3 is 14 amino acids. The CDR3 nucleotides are TGTGCCAGCAGTTCGGGAAGGGAAGGGGATACGCAGTATTTT. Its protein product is CASSSGREGDTQYF.

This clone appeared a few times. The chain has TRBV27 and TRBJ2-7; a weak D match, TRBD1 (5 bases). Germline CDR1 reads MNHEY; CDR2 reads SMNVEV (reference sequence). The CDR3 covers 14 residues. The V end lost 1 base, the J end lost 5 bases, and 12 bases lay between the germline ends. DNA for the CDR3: TGTGCCAGCAGTTTATTGCCAGGGCGGCACGAGCAGTACTTC. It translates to CASSLLPGRHEQYF.

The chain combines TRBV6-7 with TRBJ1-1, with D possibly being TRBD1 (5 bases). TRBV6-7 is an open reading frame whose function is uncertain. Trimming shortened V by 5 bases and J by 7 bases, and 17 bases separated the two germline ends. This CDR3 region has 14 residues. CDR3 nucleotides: TGTGCCAGCAGTACCCGGGGACTATTTTTTGAAGCTTTCTTT. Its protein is CASSTRGLFFEAFF.